This T cell receptor (beta chain) was identified during a study of blood T cell repertoires in COVID-19. In germline, CDR1 is MNHEY, CDR2 SMNVEV (reference sequence). V lost 6 bases, J lost 2 bases, and 11 bases lay in between. The CDR3 length is 14 residues. This clone has only a few counts. The table came from immunoSEQ multiplex PCR; TCRdb's copy has only in-frame clones and leaves some out. The sample contains some 52,000 clones, over 75% of which appear only once. This rearrangement joins TRBV27 to TRBJ2-1; maybe TRBD1 (5 bases). This clonotype was sampled from a human donor in a cohort sampled during active COVID-19. The sample comprised peripheral blood. CDR3 residues: CASSPGSAYNEQFF. The CDR3 DNA reads TGTGCCAGCAGCCCAGGGTCAGCCTACAATGAGCAGTTCTTC.